Described below is a single T cell receptor beta chain sequence and its context. TCRdb keeps only in-frame clones here, not all; method: immunoSEQ multiplex PCR. The profile shows 13,000 or so clones, roughly 35% of them singletons. These data belong to a study of graft-versus-host responses after intestinal transplantation. From germline, CDR1 is MNHNS and CDR2 SASEGT. After removal of 6 bases from V and 1 base from J, the junction contained 8 bases not matched to a gene. The CDR3 has 15 residues. The receptor was isolated from a human patient who received an intestinal transplant. The specimen was alloreactive CD4+ T cells from a mixed lymphocyte reaction culture, collected before intestinal transplant. The subset denotes: CFSE-low proliferating T cells sorted from roughly six-day pre-transplant mixed lymphocyte reaction (GvH or HvG direction). This sequence joins TRBV6-1 and TRBJ1-1; 7 bases agree with TRBD1. CDR3 bases: TGTGCCAGCAGCGCCTCGACAGGGACGAACACTGAAGCTTTCTTT. It translates to CASSASTGTNTEAFF.